A single sample is the source of the 13 T cell receptor beta chains below, sequenced in a study of shared clonotypes between healthy human individuals (dated by TCRdb to about 2020). Library method: the immunoSEQ multiplex PCR assay. The table was pulled from immuneACCESS by TCRdb, which kept in-frame rearrangements only. Such tables lose some clones; where checked, under half of the loss comes from unresolved V genes, and the rest has no known cause. In this sample the table shows about half a million clones, around 85% of which occur a single time. About 13% of the sample goes to the ten largest clones. Source material: PBMCs. The receptor source for this set is a woman aged 40 to 55 in good health. Some clones in this sample may be carry-over from other donors' samples.

In this sample, this clone turned up once. The chain carries TRBV18 and TRBJ2-7; 7 bases are shared with TRBD2. With 2 bases clipped from V and 0 bases from J, the junction kept 7 bases outside the gene matches. Germline-derived CDR1 and CDR2 are KGHSH and LQKENI. This CDR3 has 16 residues. CDR3 coding DNA: TGTGCCAGCTCACCAAGGACTGGCGGGAGCTCCTACGAGCAGTACTTC. This encodes CASSPRTGGSSYEQYF. Complete variable domain (other parts from reference TRBV18 and TRBJ2-7): NAGVMQNPRHLVRRRGQEARLRCSPMKGHSHVYWYRQLPEEGLKFMVYLQKENIIDESGMPKERFSAEFPKEGPSILRIQQVVRGDSAAYFCASSPRTGGSSYEQYFGPGTRLTVT.

This rearrangement joins TRBV27 to TRBJ2-2, with 7 bases lining up with TRBD2. After removal of 2 bases from V and 4 bases from J, the junction contained 7 bases not matched to a gene. This CDR3 contains 16 residues. Germline CDR1 reads MNHEY; CDR2 reads SMNVEV (reference sequence). The DNA of the CDR3 is TGTGCCAGCAGTTTACGGCGGGAGATACGCACCGGGGAGCTGTTTTTT. Translating gives CASSLRREIRTGELFF.

This clone came up once. This chain joins TRBV18 and TRBJ2-7; the D call may be TRBD1 or TRBD2 (5 bases each). The CDR3 runs to 16 residues. Germline V gives CDR1 KGHSH, CDR2 LQKENI. The V end was cut by 6 bases, the J end by 0 bases, with 18 bases between. Here the CDR3 DNA reads TGTGCCAGCTCGTCCGGGACGGGGTCTTTCTCCTACGAGCAGTACTTC. As protein: CASSSGTGSFSYEQYF.

This clone was seen once. The rearrangement joins TRBV2 to TRBJ2-5, with 11 positions matching TRBD1. The ends lost 4 bases at V and 7 bases at J; junction bases unmatched: 5. The CDR3 runs 14 residues. The V gene's germline CDR1 is SNHLY and CDR2 FYNNEI. For the CDR3, the DNA is TGTGCCAGCAGTGGAACCGGGACAGGGGGGACCCAGTACTTC. It translates to CASSGTGTGGTQYF.

Notes on this clone: This probably arose from a read error, given a far larger clone one base away. This chain joins TRBV2 and TRBJ1-5; no reliable D call. The V gene's germline CDR1 is SNHLY and CDR2 FYNNEI. The CDR3 extends over 13 amino acids. CDR3 nucleotides: TGTGCCCGCAGTGACAACGTAGGGCAGCCCCAGCATTTT. As protein: CARSDNVGQPQHF.

The chain employs TRBV27 and TRBJ1-1; the match to TRBD1 covers 7 bases. CDR3 length: 14 amino acids. Trimming took 5 bases from V and 1 from J; bases not matched to a gene: 4. In germline, CDR1 is MNHEY, CDR2 SMNVEV (reference sequence). The CDR3: CASSPRGENTEAFF. The CDR3 DNA reads TGTGCCAGCAGTCCCAGGGGGGAGAACACTGAAGCTTTCTTT.

The J gene is TRBJ1-1, the V gene TRBV29-1; D unresolved. Germline V gene data show CDR1 as SQVTM and CDR2 as ANQGSEA. Trimming left V 0 bases short and J 8 bases short, with 13 bases between. The CDR3 totals 13 residues. The CDR3 sequence is CSVEDLQAHEAFF. CDR3 sequence (DNA): TGCAGCGTTGAAGATCTTCAGGCCCACGAAGCTTTCTTT.

This clone was detected once. This sequence joins TRBV4-2 and TRBJ2-5; the D gene is possibly TRBD2 (6 bases). CDR1 and CDR2 (germline): LGHNA, YNFKEQ. This CDR3 region has 15 residues. Trimming left V 3 bases short and J 3 bases short, with 14 bases between. The CDR3: CASSQEGTREETQYF. The CDR3 nucleotides read TGTGCCAGCAGCCAGGAGGGAACTAGGGAAGAGACCCAGTACTTC.

To note about this clone: It is likely a read error: a sequence one base away is far more abundant. Other DNA sequences in this specimen translate into the identical CDR3. The chain has TRBV27 and TRBJ1-1; D remains unclear. V shed 0 bases and J shed 2 bases, with 4 bases lying between them. The germline V gene encodes CDR1 MNHEY and CDR2 SMNVEV (reference sequence). The CDR3 is 13 residues long. CDR3 bases: TGTGCCAGCAGTTTATCGAGAAACACTGAAGCTTTCTTT. Translated: CASSLSRNTEAFF.

This clone was counted at least ten times. The rearrangement joins TRBV19 to TRBJ2-7; 9 bases agree with TRBD1. This CDR3 comprises 15 residues. J gave up 7 bases and V 3 bases, and 10 bases lay outside the gene matches. Germline V gives CDR1 LNHDA, CDR2 SQIVND (reference sequence). The CDR3 DNA sequence: TGTGCCAGTAGTATCACCGGGACAGGGCCTCAAGAGCAGTACTTC. It translates to CASSITGTGPQEQYF.

This clone has just a few counts. The chain combines TRBV7-2 with TRBJ1-5, with 8 bases fitting TRBD1. The CDR3 contains 16 residues. The V segment lost 2 bases and the J segment 0 bases; nucleotides outside the gene matches: 3. CDR1 and CDR2 (germline): SGHTA, FQGNSA. This chain's CDR3 is CASSLSGGHSNQPQHF. The CDR3 region has the DNA TGTGCCAGCAGCTTATCAGGGGGCCATAGCAATCAGCCCCAGCATTTT.

About this clone itself: Other DNA sequences in the same sample also yield this CDR3. The chain uses TRBV4-3 and TRBJ1-3; D unresolved. Trimming removed 0 bases at V and 0 bases at J, with 6 bases between. CDR1 and CDR2 (germline): LGHNA, YSLEER. The CDR3 extends over 15 amino acids. The CDR3 spells CASSQDRSSGNTIYF. CDR3 sequence (DNA): TGCGCCAGCAGCCAAGACAGGTCCTCTGGAAACACCATATATTTT.

The chain links TRBV7-2 to TRBJ2-4; unclear D gene. The germline V gene encodes CDR1 SGHTA and CDR2 FQGNSA. The CDR3 runs 15 residues. V was pared by 3 bases and J by 3 bases, with 12 bases between. This CDR3 reads CASSLRDNYKNIQYF. In DNA, the CDR3 is TGTGCCAGCAGCTTGCGAGACAACTACAAAAACATTCAGTACTTC.